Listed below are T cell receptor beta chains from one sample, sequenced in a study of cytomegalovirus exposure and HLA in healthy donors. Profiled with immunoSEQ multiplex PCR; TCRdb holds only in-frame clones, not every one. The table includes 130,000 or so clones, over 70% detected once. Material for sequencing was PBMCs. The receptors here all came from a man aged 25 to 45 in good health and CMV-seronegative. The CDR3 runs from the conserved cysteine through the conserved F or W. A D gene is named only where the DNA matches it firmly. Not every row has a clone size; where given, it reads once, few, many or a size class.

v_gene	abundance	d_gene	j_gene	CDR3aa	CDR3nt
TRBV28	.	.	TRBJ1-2	CASREPGYPGGYTF	TGTGCCAGCAGGGAGCCCGGCTATCCGGGGGGCTACACCTTC
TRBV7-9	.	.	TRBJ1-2	CASSHVGGLSVGYTF	TGTGCCAGCAGCCATGTCGGGGGGCTTTCGGTTGGCTACACCTTC
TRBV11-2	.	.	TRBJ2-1	CASRQSRLPNEQFF	TGTGCCAGCAGGCAATCTCGACTGCCTAATGAGCAGTTCTTC
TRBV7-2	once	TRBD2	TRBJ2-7	CASSRGGGGSPYEQYF	TGTGCCAGCAGCCGGGGAGGCGGGGGATCCCCCTACGAGCAGTACTTC
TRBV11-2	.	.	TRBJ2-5	CASSPQFGETQYF	TGTGCCAGCAGCCCGCAGTTCGGGGAGACCCAGTACTTC
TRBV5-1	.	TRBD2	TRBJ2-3	CASSPIQAGGPSDTQYF	TGCGCCAGCAGTCCTATACAGGCGGGGGGGCCGTCAGATACGCAGTATTTT
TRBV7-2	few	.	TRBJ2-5	CASSPNSRETQYF	TGTGCCAGCAGCCCGAACAGCAGGGAGACCCAGTACTTC
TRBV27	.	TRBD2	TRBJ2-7	CASSLSREFYEQYF	TGTGCCAGCAGTTTATCGCGGGAGTTTTACGAGCAGTACTTC
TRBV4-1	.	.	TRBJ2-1	CASSQVQGGNEQFF	TGCGCCAGCAGCCAAGTCCAGGGGGGCAATGAGCAGTTCTTC
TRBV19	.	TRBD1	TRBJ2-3	CASSNRGGKIGDTQYF	TGTGCCAGTAGTAACCGAGGGGGCAAGATAGGAGATACGCAGTATTTT
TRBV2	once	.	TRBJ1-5	CASSGTGFDQPQHF	TGTGCCAGCAGCGGTACAGGTTTCGATCAGCCCCAGCATTTT
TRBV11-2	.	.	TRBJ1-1	CASSLTTTVEAFF	TGTGCCAGCAGCTTGACTACGACCGTTGAAGCTTTCTTT
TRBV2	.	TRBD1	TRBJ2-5	CASTLGGRGSGETQYF	TGTGCCAGCACCCTAGGCGGCAGGGGGTCGGGAGAGACCCAGTACTTC
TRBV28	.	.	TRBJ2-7	CASSLSSYEQYF	TGTGCCAGCAGTTTAAGCTCTTACGAGCAGTACTTC
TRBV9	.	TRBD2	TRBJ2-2	CASSAPGTTQSGELFF	TGTGCCAGCAGCGCCCCCGGGACTACTCAGTCCGGGGAGCTGTTTTTT
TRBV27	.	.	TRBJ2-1	CASIGGGSISYNEQFF	TGTGCCAGCATTGGGGGGGGCTCCATCTCCTACAATGAGCAGTTCTTC
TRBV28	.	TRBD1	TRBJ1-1	CASSPHRGWNTEAFF	TGTGCCAGCAGTCCACACAGGGGATGGAACACTGAAGCTTTCTTT
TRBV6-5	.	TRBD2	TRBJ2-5	CASSYSRAGGETQYF	TGTGCCAGCAGTTACTCGCGAGCGGGGGGAGAGACCCAGTACTTC
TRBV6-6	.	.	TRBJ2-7	CASSDVQGPNEQYF	TGTGCCAGCAGCGACGTCCAGGGGCCCAACGAGCAGTACTTC
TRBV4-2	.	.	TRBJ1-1	CASSQGRTAEAFF	TGTGCCAGCAGCCAGGGTCGGACTGCTGAAGCTTTCTTT
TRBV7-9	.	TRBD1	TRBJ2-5	CASSRLQGQPHQETQYF	TGTGCCAGCAGCCGGTTGCAGGGACAGCCCCACCAAGAGACCCAGTACTTC
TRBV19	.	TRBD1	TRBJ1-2	CASTLGPGQGARGYTF	TGTGCCAGTACTCTAGGGCCGGGACAGGGGGCTCGGGGCTACACCTTC
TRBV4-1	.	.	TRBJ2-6	CASSQGQEAGANVLTF	TGCGCCAGCAGCCAAGGACAGGAAGCTGGGGCCAACGTCCTGACTTTC
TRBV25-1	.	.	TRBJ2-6	CASGVGGGANVLTF	TGTGCCAGCGGGGTCGGAGGTGGGGCCAACGTCCTGACTTTC
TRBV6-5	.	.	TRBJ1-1	CASSLTGVGITEAFF	TGTGCCAGCAGCCTTACGGGGGTAGGGATCACTGAAGCTTTCTTT
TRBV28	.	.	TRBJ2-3	CASSYAATGQISDTQYF	TGTGCCAGCAGTTATGCGGCGACGGGACAAATTTCAGATACGCAGTATTTT
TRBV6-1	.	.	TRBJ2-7	CATVEHGGAKYEQYF	TGTGCCACCGTCGAACATGGGGGGGCTAAATACGAGCAGTACTTC
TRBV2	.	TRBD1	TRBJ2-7	CATLQGVLEYEQYF	TGTGCCACACTACAGGGGGTTTTAGAGTATGAGCAGTACTTC
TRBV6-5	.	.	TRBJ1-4	CASSYRPGLNEKLFF	TGTGCCAGCAGTTACCGTCCGGGACTTAATGAAAAACTGTTTTTT
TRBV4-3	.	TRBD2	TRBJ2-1	CASSQDLGTSGFNEQFF	TGCGCCAGCAGCCAAGATCTCGGGACTAGCGGTTTCAATGAGCAGTTCTTC
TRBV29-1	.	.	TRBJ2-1	CSVRARGSYNEQFF	TGCAGCGTTCGGGCGCGGGGCTCCTACAATGAGCAGTTCTTC
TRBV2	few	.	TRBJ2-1	CASRGPAGDSYNEQFF	TGTGCCAGCAGGGGACCGGCAGGGGACTCCTACAATGAGCAGTTCTTC
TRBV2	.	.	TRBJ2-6	CACRAGANVLTF	TGCGCTTGCAGGGCTGGGGCCAACGTCCTGACTTTC
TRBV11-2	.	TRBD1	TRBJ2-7	CASSWDRGQVYEQYF	TGTGCCAGCAGTTGGGACAGGGGGCAAGTCTACGAGCAGTACTTC
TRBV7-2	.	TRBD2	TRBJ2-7	CASSPSGSRYEQYF	TGTGCCAGCAGCCCTAGCGGGAGCCGCTACGAGCAGTACTTC
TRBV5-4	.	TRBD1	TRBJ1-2	CASSPDRVSNYGYTF	TGTGCCAGCAGCCCTGACAGGGTTTCTAACTATGGCTACACCTTC
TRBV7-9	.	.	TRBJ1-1	CASSWQGIDTEAFF	TGTGCCAGCAGCTGGCAGGGGATAGACACTGAAGCTTTCTTT
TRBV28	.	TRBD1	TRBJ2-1	CASSSRQGAAYNEQFF	TGTGCCAGCAGCTCCAGACAGGGGGCGGCCTACAATGAGCAGTTCTTC
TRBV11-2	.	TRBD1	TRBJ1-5	CASSPGTGDQPQHF	TGTGCCAGCAGCCCAGGGACAGGGGATCAGCCCCAGCATTTT
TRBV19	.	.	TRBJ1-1	CASNDNPGAEAFF	TGTGCCAGTAATGACAACCCAGGGGCAGAAGCTTTCTTT
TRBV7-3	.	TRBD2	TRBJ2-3	CASSLSVGLEDTQYF	TGTGCCAGCAGCCTTAGTGTGGGACTAGAAGATACGCAGTATTTT
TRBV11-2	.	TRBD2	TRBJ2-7	CASSTGTSGGPTYEQYF	TGTGCCAGCAGCACCGGGACTAGCGGGGGGCCCACCTACGAGCAGTACTTC
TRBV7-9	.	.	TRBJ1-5	CASSIQGRNQPQHF	TGTGCCAGCAGCATACAGGGTCGCAATCAGCCCCAGCATTTT
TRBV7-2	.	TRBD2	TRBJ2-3	CASSARTSRYTQYF	TGTGCCAGCAGCGCCCGGACTAGCCGATATACGCAGTATTTT
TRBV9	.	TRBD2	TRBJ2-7	CASSVESSGYEQYF	TGTGCCAGCAGCGTAGAATCTAGCGGCTACGAGCAGTACTTC
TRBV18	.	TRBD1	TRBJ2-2	CASSPLGQTNTGELFF	TGTGCCAGCTCACCACTGGGACAGACGAACACCGGGGAGCTGTTTTTT
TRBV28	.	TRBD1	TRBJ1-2	CASSSQGASGYTF	TGTGCCAGCAGTTCCCAGGGGGCGAGTGGCTACACCTTC
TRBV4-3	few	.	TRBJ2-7	CASSRGLKRLDEQYF	TGCGCCAGCAGCCGTGGACTGAAACGACTTGACGAGCAGTACTTC
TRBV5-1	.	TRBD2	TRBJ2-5	CASSFRLAGGQETQYF	TGCGCCAGCAGCTTCAGACTAGCGGGGGGGCAGGAGACCCAGTACTTC
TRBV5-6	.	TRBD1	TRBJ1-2	CASSPGTGGIYGYTF	TGTGCCAGCAGCCCAGGGACAGGGGGAATCTATGGCTACACCTTC
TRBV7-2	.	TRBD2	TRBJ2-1	CASSILAGSNEQFF	TGTGCCAGCAGCATTCTAGCGGGAAGTAACGAGCAGTTCTTC